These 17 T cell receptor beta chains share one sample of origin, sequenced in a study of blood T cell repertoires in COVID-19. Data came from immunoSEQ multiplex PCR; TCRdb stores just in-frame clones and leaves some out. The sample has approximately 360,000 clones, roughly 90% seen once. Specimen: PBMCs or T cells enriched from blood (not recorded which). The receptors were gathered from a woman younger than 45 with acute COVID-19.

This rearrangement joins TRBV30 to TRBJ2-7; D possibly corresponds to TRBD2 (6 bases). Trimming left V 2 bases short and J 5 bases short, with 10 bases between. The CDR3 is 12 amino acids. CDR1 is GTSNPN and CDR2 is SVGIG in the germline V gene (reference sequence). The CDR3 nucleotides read TGTGCCTGGAGTTCGGGCGGGGACGAGCAGTACTTC. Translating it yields CAWSSGGDEQYF.

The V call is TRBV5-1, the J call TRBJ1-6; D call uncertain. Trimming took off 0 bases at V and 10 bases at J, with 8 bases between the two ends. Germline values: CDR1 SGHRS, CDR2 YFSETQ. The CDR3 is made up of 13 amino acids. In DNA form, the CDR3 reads TGCGCCAGCAGCTTGGCAACAGACTCACCCCTCCACTTT. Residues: CASSLATDSPLHF.

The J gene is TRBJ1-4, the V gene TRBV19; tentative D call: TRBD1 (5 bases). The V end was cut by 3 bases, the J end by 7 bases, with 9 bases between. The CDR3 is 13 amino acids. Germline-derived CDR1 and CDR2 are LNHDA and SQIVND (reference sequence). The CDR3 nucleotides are TGTGCCAGTAGTATCCTCCAGGGTGAAAAACTGTTTTTT. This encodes CASSILQGEKLFF.

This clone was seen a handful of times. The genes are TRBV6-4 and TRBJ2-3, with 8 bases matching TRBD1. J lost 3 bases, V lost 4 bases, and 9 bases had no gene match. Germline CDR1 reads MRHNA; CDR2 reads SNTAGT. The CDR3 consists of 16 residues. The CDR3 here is CASSVSRGRGTDTQYF. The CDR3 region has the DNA TGTGCCAGCAGTGTCTCCAGGGGGCGCGGGACAGATACGCAGTATTTT.

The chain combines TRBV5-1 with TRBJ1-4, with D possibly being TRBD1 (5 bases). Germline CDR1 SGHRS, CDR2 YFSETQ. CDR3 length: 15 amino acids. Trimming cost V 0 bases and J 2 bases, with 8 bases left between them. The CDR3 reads CASSLAGSTNEKLFF. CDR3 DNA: TGCGCCAGCAGCTTGGCAGGGTCTACTAATGAAAAACTGTTTTTT.

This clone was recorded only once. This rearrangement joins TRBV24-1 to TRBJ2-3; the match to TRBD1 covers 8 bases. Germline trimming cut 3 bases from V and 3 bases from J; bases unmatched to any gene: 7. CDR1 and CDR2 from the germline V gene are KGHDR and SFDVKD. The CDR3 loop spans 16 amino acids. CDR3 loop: CATSDQPRTGTDTQYF. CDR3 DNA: TGTGCCACCAGTGATCAACCGCGGACAGGGACAGATACGCAGTATTTT.

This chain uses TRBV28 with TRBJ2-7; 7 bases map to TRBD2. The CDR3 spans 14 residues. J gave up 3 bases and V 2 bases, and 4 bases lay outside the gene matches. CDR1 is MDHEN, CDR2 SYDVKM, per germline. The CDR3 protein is CASSLNAGVYEQYF. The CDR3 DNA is TGTGCCAGCAGTTTAAATGCGGGGGTCTACGAGCAGTACTTC.

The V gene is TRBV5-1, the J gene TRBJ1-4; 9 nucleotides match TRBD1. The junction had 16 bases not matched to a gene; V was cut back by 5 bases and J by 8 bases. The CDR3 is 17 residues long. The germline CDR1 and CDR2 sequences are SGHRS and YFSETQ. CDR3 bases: TGCGCCAGCAGTTCCGGGACAGGGTTGGCGGTTGGGGAAAAACTGTTTTTT. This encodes CASSSGTGLAVGEKLFF.

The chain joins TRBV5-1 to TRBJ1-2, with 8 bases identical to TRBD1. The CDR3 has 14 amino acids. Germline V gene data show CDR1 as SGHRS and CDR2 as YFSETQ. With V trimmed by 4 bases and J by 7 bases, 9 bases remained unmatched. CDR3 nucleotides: TGCGCCAGCAGCATTGGACAGGGTGCCACTGGCTACACCTTC. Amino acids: CASSIGQGATGYTF.

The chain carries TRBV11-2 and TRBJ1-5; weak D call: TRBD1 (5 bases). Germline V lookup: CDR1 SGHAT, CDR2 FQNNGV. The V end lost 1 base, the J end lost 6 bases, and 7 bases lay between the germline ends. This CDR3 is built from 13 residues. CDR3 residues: CASSLVGGQPQHF. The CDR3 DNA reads TGTGCCAGCAGCTTAGTCGGGGGTCAGCCCCAGCATTTT.

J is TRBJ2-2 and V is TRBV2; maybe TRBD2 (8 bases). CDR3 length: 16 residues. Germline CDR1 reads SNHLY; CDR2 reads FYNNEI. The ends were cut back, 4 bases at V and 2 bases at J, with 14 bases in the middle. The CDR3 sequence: CASSGGGTVNTGELFF. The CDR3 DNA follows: TGTGCCAGCAGTGGCGGGGGGACAGTCAACACCGGGGAGCTGTTTTTT.

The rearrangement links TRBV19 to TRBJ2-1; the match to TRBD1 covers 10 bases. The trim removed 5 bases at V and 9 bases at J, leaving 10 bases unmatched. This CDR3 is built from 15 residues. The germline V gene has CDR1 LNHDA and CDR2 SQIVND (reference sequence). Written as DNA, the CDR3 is TGTGCCAGTAGTCCTCGGACAGGGGGAAAGTTTGAGCAGTTCTTC. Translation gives CASSPRTGGKFEQFF.

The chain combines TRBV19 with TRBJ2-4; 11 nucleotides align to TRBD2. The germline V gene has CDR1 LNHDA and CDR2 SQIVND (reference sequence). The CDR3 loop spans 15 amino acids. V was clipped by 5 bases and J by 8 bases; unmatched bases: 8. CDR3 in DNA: TGTGCCAGTAGTGTGGGACTAGCGGTTTTAGACATTCAGTACTTC. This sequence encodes CASSVGLAVLDIQYF.

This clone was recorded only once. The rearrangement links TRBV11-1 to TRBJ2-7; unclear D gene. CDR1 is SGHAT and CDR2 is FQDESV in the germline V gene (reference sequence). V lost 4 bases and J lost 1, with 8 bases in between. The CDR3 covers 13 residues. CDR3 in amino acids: CASSSSGSYEQYF. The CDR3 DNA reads TGTGCCAGCAGCTCCTCCGGGTCCTACGAGCAGTACTTC. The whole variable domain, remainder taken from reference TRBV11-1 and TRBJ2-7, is EAEVAQSPRYKITEKSQAVAFWCDPISGHATLYWYRQILGQGPELLVQFQDESVVDDSQLPKDRFSAERLKGVDSTLKIQPAELGDSAMYLCASSSSGSYEQYFGPGTRLTVT.

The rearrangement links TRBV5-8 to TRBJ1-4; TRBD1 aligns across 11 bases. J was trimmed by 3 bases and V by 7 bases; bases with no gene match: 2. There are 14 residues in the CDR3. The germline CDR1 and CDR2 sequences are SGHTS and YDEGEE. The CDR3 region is CASGQGAANEKLFF. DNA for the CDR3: TGTGCCAGCGGACAGGGGGCGGCTAATGAAAAACTGTTTTTT.

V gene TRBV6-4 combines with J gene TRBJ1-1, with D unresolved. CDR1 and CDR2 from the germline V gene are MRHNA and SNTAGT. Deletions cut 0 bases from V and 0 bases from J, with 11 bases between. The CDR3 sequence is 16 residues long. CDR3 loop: CASSDSYRRVNTEAFF. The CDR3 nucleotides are TGTGCCAGCAGTGACTCGTATAGGCGGGTGAACACTGAAGCTTTCTTT.

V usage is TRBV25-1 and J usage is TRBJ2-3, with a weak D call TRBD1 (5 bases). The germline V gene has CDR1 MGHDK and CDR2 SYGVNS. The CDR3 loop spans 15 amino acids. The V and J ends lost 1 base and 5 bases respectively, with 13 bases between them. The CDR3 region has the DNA TGTGCCAGCAGTGAATGGGGCAGCGTTGGAGATACGCAGTATTTT. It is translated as CASSEWGSVGDTQYF.